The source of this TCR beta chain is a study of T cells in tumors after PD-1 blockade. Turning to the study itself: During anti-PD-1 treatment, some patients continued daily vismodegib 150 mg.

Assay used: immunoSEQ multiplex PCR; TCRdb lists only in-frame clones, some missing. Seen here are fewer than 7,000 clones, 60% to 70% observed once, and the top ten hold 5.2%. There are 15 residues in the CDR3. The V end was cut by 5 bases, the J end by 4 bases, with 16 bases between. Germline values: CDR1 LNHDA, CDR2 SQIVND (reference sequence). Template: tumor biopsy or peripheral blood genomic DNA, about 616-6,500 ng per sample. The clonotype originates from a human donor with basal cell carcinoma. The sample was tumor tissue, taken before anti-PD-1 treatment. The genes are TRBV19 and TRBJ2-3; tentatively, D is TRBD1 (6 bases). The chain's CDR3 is CASSVAGAGADTQYF. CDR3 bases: TGTGCCAGTAGTGTGGCAGGGGCCGGGGCAGATACGCAGTATTTT.